The entry that follows covers one TCR beta chain sequence. This clonotype has ten or more counts. Which antigen it targets is not known. No qualities accompany the bases; no much larger clone lies one base away. These data originate in a study of breast tumors, draining lymph nodes, adjacent tissues (dated by TCRdb to the mid-2010s). Some background on the complete study: TCR beta repertoires were compared across tumor, adjacent nontumor tissue and axillary lymph nodes obtained from breast cancer patients. In human breast cancer, the study set out to assess how tumor, surrounding tissue and draining lymph node repertoires relate to one another and whether T cells might be exchanged between them.

V gives up 8 bases and J gives up 0 bases, and the segment between their germline ends measures 8 bases. The CDR3 goes from the cysteine to the phenylalanine over 13 residues. The kept DNA is CDR3 alone, 39 bases in frame from the first base. The run used an Illumina HiSeq 2000. TCR beta chain libraries were generated through multiplex PCR amplification. The amplified TCR beta chain products were analyzed by high-throughput sequencing. The public reads were reprocessed in TCRdb via fastp at Q25 and MiXCR, keeping in-frame beta chains. Identical CDR3 proteins give one entry, which carries the most common genes and DNA. The sample profile shows about 20,000 distinct CDR3 sequences; roughly 32% of them were found once. Around 10% of the sample goes to the ten largest clones. What the work shows at the level of the full study, not this receptor alone: The data were considered consistent with most tumor T cells being derived from the lymph node and subsequently expanding within tumor tissue. Tumor and nontumor tissue repertoires were significantly more similar in luminal-like than in basal-like breast cancer. Rather than being directly demonstrated, the conclusion that tumor T cells originate in lymph nodes was presented as consistent with a hypothesis. Tumor T-cell repertoires showed less diversity than lymph node repertoires and more diversity than nontumor tissue repertoires, and tumor T-cell repertoires showed preferential V and J gene usage.

This TCR came from a female donor with breast cancer. Some clones in this sample may be carry-over from other donors' samples. Source material: breast tumor tissue. The rearrangement combines TRBV12-3 or TRBV12-4 with TRBJ2-1; a tentative D match to TRBD2 spans 5 bases. In nucleotide form, the sequence is TGTGCCAGCGGGAGTAGCTCCTACAATGAGCAGTTCTTC. Translated, this gives CASGSSSYNEQFF.